These 19 T cell receptor beta chains were sequenced from one sample in a study of cytomegalovirus exposure and HLA in healthy donors. Use of 60 Vbeta and 13 Jbeta primers characterized the PCR. TCRdb's copy holds only in-frame clones and misses some; the assay was immunoSEQ multiplex PCR. The sample lists around 180,000 clones; roughly 84% were seen once. The source material was PBMCs. The receptors derive from a girl under two years old in good health and CMV-seronegative.

V usage is TRBV28 and J usage is TRBJ1-1, with TRBD1 matching over 7 bases. The CDR3 runs 16 residues. Germline loops: CDR1 MDHEN, CDR2 SYDVKM. With 5 bases clipped from V and 8 bases from J, the junction kept 17 bases outside the gene matches. CDR3 sequence (DNA): TGTGCCAGCAGTCTCCTTGCTTGGGCAGGGGGTTACGAAGCTTTCTTT. Its translation is CASSLLAWAGGYEAFF. The full variable domain, rest sourced from reference TRBV28 and TRBJ1-1, is DVKVTQSSRYLVKRTGEKVFLECVQDMDHENMFWYRQDPGLGLRLIYFSYDVKMKEKGDIPEGYSVSREKKERFSLILESASTNQTSMYLCASSLLAWAGGYEAFFGQGTRLTVV.

V usage is TRBV30 and J usage is TRBJ2-3; maybe TRBD2 (5 bases). The V gene's germline CDR1 is GTSNPN and CDR2 SVGIG (reference sequence). V lost 4 bases, J lost 2 bases, and 13 bases lay in between. The length of the CDR3 is 14 residues. This CDR3 is CAWKFGLITDTQYF. CDR3 sequence (DNA): TGTGCCTGGAAATTCGGACTGATCACAGATACGCAGTATTTT.

The CDR3 region has the DNA TGCGCCAGCAGCCAAGGGACTAGGAAAAATGAGCAGTTCTTC. Translated, it gives CASSQGTRKNEQFF. This chain uses TRBV4-1 with TRBJ2-1; 7 nucleotides align to TRBD2. The junction had 4 bases not matched to a gene; V was cut back by 1 base and J by 7 bases. The germline V gene encodes CDR1 MGHRA and CDR2 YSYEKL. This CDR3 is 14 amino acids long.

The genes are TRBV5-1 and TRBJ1-1; D is unclear. Germline CDR1 and CDR2: SGHRS and YFSETQ. Trimming took off 2 bases at V and 3 bases at J, with 8 bases between the two ends. This CDR3 is 13 amino acids long. This CDR3 reads CASSFQEDTEAFF. The CDR3 nucleotides are TGCGCCAGCAGCTTTCAGGAGGACACTGAAGCTTTCTTT.

The rearrangement links TRBV2 to TRBJ2-3, with D maybe TRBD2 (5 bases). Germline CDR1 reads SNHLY; CDR2 reads FYNNEI. V gave up 7 bases and J gave up 2 bases, with 22 bases separating them. This CDR3 contains 17 residues. CDR3 sequence reads: CASTAPLQRANTDTQYF. The DNA for the CDR3 is TGTGCCAGCACCGCCCCGCTCCAGAGGGCAAACACAGATACGCAGTATTTT.

The J gene is TRBJ1-1, the V gene TRBV18; perhaps TRBD1 as D (6 bases). Germline V gene data show CDR1 as KGHSH and CDR2 as LQKENI. Trimming took 4 bases from V and 4 from J, leaving 22 bases between them. CDR3 length: 17 amino acids. The CDR3 reads CASSQDRPGASVTEAFF. The CDR3 nucleotides are TGTGCCAGCTCACAGGACAGACCTGGCGCCTCGGTCACTGAAGCTTTCTTT.

The chain employs TRBV30 and TRBJ2-4; perhaps TRBD2 as D (7 bases). Trimming removed 4 bases from V and 8 bases from J, with 15 bases in between. CDR3 length: 13 residues. Looked up from germline, CDR1 is GTSNPN and CDR2 is SVGIG (reference sequence). CDR3 residues: CAWIGGASDIQYF. CDR3 DNA: TGTGCCTGGATAGGGGGGGCGTCGGACATTCAGTACTTC. Supplemented by reference TRBV30 and TRBJ2-4, the full variable domain reads SQTIHQWPATLVQPVGSPLSLECTVEGTSNPNLYWYRQAAGRGLQLLFYSVGIGQISSEVPQNLSASRPQDRQFILSSKKLLLSDSGFYLCAWIGGASDIQYFGAGTRLSVL.

The V gene is TRBV23-1, the J gene TRBJ2-3, with 9 bases identical to TRBD2. TRBV23-1 is placed among ORFs of uncertain function. The V and J ends lost 5 bases and 2 bases, in that order; junction bases with no gene match: 5. The CDR3 covers 15 residues. In nucleotides, the CDR3 is TGCGCCAGCAGTTATAGCGGGGGACCCACAGATACGCAGTATTTT. It encodes CASSYSGGPTDTQYF.

This chain links TRBV4-3 with TRBJ2-7, with D perhaps matching TRBD1 (7 bases). The CDR3 sequence is 13 residues long. CDR1 LGHNA and CDR2 YSLEER come from the germline V gene. V gave up 3 bases and J gave up 9 bases, with 15 bases separating them. CDR3 sequence: CASSQEGANGQYF. The CDR3 region has the DNA TGCGCCAGCAGCCAGGAGGGGGCTAATGGGCAGTACTTC.

A single count supports this clone. CDR3 sequence reads: CASSIFTGMNTEAFF. The CDR3 DNA reads as TGTGCCAGTAGTATTTTCACCGGGATGAACACTGAAGCTTTCTTT. J is TRBJ1-1 and V is TRBV19, with D unresolved. V was cut by 3 bases and J by 0 bases, with 11 bases left in between. Germline loops: CDR1 LNHDA, CDR2 SQIVND (reference sequence). CDR3 length: 15 residues.

The chain links TRBV2 to TRBJ1-1, with D maybe TRBD1 (6 bases). CDR1 and CDR2 from the germline V gene are SNHLY and FYNNEI. CDR3 size: 13 residues. The V gene lost 5 bases and the J gene lost 8 bases, with 15 bases spanning the gap. In DNA, the CDR3 is TGTGCCAGCAGTTCAGGACAGCGGATCGAAGCTTTCTTT. Translated, it gives CASSSGQRIEAFF.

This clone has a single count. J is TRBJ1-2 and V is TRBV23-1; tentatively, D is TRBD1 (5 bases). TRBV23-1 is labeled an ORF, and its function is uncertain. Trimming removed 6 bases from V and 1 base from J, with 18 bases in between. This CDR3 is built from 16 residues. CDR3 coding DNA: TGCGCCAGCAGGCGAGGCAGGGTAGTCTTTAACTATGGCTACACCTTC. Its protein is CASRRGRVVFNYGYTF.

The chain carries TRBV5-4 and TRBJ2-3; a possible D gene is TRBD1 (6 bases). Deletions cut 2 bases from V and 0 bases from J, with 10 bases between. This CDR3 comprises 15 residues. Germline V gene data show CDR1 as SGHNT and CDR2 as YYREEE (reference sequence). CDR3 sequence reads: CASSFTGSSTDTQYF. CDR3 in DNA: TGTGCCAGCAGCTTCACAGGGTCGAGCACAGATACGCAGTATTTT.

The chain joins TRBV6-4 to TRBJ2-7; D possibly corresponds to TRBD2 (5 bases). The CDR3 contains 14 residues. The V and J ends lost 1 base and 6 bases respectively, with 13 bases between them. CDR1 and CDR2 (germline): MRHNA, SNTAGT. The CDR3 bases are TGTGCCAGCAGTGACTGGGAGAAACTTTTCGAGCAGTACTTC. Translation gives CASSDWEKLFEQYF.

The chain combines TRBV7-9 with TRBJ1-2, with D hard to call. The CDR3 extends over 13 amino acids. CDR1 and CDR2 from the germline V gene are SEHNR and FQNEAQ (reference sequence). Trimming took off 1 base at V and 6 bases at J, with 9 bases between the two ends. This CDR3 is CASSLVQPDGYTF. In DNA form, the CDR3 reads TGTGCCAGCAGCTTAGTACAGCCAGATGGCTACACCTTC.

Only a few counts were recorded for this clone. The chain combines TRBV7-9 with TRBJ1-1, with D unresolved. V gave up 6 bases and J gave up 2 bases, with 16 bases separating them. The CDR3 extends over 15 amino acids. Germline-derived CDR1 and CDR2 are SEHNR and FQNEAQ (reference sequence). The CDR3 sequence: CASRPPGLTNTEAFF. CDR3 nucleotide sequence: TGTGCCAGCAGACCTCCTGGACTGACAAACACTGAAGCTTTCTTT.

The V gene is TRBV15, the J gene TRBJ1-2; a weak D match, TRBD1 (5 bases). V dropped 5 bases and J dropped 6 bases, with 19 bases sitting between them. CDR1 LNHNV and CDR2 YYDKDF come from the germline V gene (reference sequence). This CDR3 spans 15 amino acids. CDR3 DNA: TGTGCCACCAGCGAAGGCATGGGACTCCATGATGGCTACACCTTC. Translated, it gives CATSEGMGLHDGYTF.

J is TRBJ1-3 and V is TRBV9; TRBD1 matches 7 bases. The germline V gene encodes CDR1 SGDLS and CDR2 YYNGEE. Trimming at V came to 4 bases and at J to 0 bases, leaving 10 bases not matched to a gene. The length of the CDR3 is 17 residues. As DNA, the CDR3 is TGTGCCAGCAGCTTTCGGACAGGTTCTGACTCTGGAAACACCATATATTTT. As protein: CASSFRTGSDSGNTIYF.

The chain recombines TRBV5-6 with TRBJ2-3; 8 bases are a match to TRBD1. The trim removed 6 bases at V and 2 bases at J, leaving 5 bases unmatched. From germline, CDR1 is SGHDT and CDR2 YYEEEE. There are 14 residues in the CDR3. The CDR3 here is CASIYRGATDTQYF. The CDR3 DNA reads as TGTGCCAGCATTTACAGGGGGGCCACAGATACGCAGTATTTT.